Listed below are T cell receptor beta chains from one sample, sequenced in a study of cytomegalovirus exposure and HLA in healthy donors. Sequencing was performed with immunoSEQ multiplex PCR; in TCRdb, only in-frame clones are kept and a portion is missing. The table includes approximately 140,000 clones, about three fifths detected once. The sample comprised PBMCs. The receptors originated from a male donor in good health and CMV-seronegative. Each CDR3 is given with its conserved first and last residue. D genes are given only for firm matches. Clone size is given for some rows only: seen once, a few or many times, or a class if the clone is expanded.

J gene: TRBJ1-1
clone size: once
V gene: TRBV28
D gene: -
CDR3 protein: CATLGVRGAYTEAFF
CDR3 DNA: TGTGCCACCCTAGGGGTGCGGGGCGCTTACACTGAAGCTTTCTTT

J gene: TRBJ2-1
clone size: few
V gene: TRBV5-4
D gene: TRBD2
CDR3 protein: CASSPRTSGGPKYNEQFF
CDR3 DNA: TGTGCCAGCAGCCCCCGGACTAGCGGGGGGCCTAAATACAATGAGCAGTTCTTC

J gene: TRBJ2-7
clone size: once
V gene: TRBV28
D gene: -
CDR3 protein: CASSFPIGGAEKYEQYF
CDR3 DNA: TGTGCCAGCAGTTTCCCTATTGGGGGGGCAGAAAAGTACGAGCAGTACTTC

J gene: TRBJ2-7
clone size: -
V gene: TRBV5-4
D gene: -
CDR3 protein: CASSFRTGLHYEQYF
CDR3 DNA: TGTGCCAGCAGCTTTAGAACGGGACTCCACTACGAGCAGTACTTC

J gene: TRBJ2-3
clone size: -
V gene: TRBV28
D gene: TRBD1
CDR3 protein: CASSLFIQGSDTQYF
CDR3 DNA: TGTGCCAGCAGTTTATTTATACAGGGGTCAGATACGCAGTATTTT

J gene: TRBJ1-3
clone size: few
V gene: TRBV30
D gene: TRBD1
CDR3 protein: CACDRGYSGNTIYF
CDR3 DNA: TGTGCCTGCGACAGGGGATACTCTGGAAACACCATATATTTT

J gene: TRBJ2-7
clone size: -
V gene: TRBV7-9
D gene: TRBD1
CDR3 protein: CASSLSRYGTGETREQYF
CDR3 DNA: TGTGCCAGCAGCTTATCCCGGTATGGCACAGGGGAGACGCGCGAGCAGTACTTC

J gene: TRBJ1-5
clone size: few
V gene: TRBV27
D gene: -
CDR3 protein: CASSLQPGGNQPQHF
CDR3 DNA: TGTGCCAGCAGCCTCCAACCGGGGGGCAATCAGCCCCAGCATTTT

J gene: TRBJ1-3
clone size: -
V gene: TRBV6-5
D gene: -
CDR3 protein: CASSYSGVNSGNTIYF
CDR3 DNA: TGTGCCAGCAGTTACTCAGGAGTAAACTCTGGAAACACCATATATTTT

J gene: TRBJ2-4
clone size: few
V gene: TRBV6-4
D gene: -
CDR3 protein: CASSDSRTRDSVKNIQYF
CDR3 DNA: TGTGCCAGCAGTGACTCGAGAACCCGGGACTCCGTTAAAAACATTCAGTACTTC

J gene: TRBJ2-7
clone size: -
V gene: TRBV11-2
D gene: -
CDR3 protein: CASRVPGVSSYEQYF
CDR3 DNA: TGTGCCAGCAGGGTGCCCGGGGTCAGCTCCTACGAGCAGTACTTC

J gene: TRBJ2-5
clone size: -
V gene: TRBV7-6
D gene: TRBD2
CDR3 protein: CASSLARQGGWKETQYF
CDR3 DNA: TGTGCCAGCAGCTTAGCCCGGCAGGGAGGGTGGAAAGAGACCCAGTACTTC

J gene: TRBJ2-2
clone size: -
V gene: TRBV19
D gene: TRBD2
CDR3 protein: CASSDGGSTGELFF
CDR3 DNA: TGTGCCAGTAGTGACGGGGGGAGCACCGGGGAGCTGTTTTTT

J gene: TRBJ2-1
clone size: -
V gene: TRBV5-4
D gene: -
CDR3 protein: CASHGTNYNEQFF
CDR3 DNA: TGTGCCAGCCATGGGACAAATTACAATGAGCAGTTCTTC

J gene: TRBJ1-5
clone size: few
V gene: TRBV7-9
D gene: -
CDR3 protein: CASSLANSRQPQHF
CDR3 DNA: TGTGCCAGCAGCTTAGCTAACAGCAGGCAGCCCCAGCATTTT

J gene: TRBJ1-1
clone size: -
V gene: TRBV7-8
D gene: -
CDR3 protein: CATYPGEVNTEAFF
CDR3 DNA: TGTGCCACCTACCCCGGGGAGGTGAACACTGAAGCTTTCTTT

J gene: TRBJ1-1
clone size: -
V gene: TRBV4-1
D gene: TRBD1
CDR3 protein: CASSRRGSPGQGYTEAFF
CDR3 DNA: TGCGCCAGCAGCCGAAGGGGCTCTCCGGGACAGGGCTACACTGAAGCTTTCTTT

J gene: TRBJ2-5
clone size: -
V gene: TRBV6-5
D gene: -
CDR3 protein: CASSYAGEETQYF
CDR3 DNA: TGTGCCAGCAGTTACGCAGGGGAAGAGACCCAGTACTTC

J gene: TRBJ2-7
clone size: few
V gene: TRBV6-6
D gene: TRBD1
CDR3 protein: CASTSLQGYYEQYF
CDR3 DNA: TGTGCCAGCACTTCTCTACAGGGGTACTACGAGCAGTACTTC

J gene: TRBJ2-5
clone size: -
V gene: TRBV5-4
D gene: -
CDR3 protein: CASSLAAGHQETQYF
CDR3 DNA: TGTGCCAGCAGCTTGGCGGCAGGGCACCAAGAGACCCAGTACTTC

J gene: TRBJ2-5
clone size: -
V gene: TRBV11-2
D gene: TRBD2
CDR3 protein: CASSPIAGGLEETQYF
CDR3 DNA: TGTGCCAGCAGTCCGATAGCGGGGGGGCTAGAGGAGACCCAGTACTTC

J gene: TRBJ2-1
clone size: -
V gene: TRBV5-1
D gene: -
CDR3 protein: CASSSRQGGGIDEQFF
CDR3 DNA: TGCGCCAGCAGCTCACGACAGGGTGGCGGGATTGATGAGCAGTTCTTC

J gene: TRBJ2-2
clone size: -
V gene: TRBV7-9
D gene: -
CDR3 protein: CASSSETRRGTGELFF
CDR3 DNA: TGTGCCAGCAGCTCTGAGACTAGACGGGGCACCGGGGAGCTGTTTTTT

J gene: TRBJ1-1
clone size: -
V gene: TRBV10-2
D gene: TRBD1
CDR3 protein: CASRSGQVFNTEAFF
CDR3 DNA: TGCGCCAGCAGGTCTGGACAGGTCTTCAACACTGAAGCTTTCTTT

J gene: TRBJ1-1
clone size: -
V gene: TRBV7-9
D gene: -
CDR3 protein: CASSLETGRNTEAFF
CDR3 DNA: TGTGCCAGCAGCTTAGAAACAGGGAGAAACACTGAAGCTTTCTTT

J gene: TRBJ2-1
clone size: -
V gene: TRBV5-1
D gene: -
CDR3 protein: CASSLEGPQVGYNEQFF
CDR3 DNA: TGCGCCAGCAGCTTGGAGGGGCCCCAAGTGGGGTACAATGAGCAGTTCTTC

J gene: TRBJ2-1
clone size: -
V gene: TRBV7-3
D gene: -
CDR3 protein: CASSPGLSYNEQFF
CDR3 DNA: TGTGCCAGCAGCCCAGGACTGTCCTACAATGAGCAGTTCTTC

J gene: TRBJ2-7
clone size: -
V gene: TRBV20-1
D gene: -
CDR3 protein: CSAMRGHEQYF
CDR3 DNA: TGCAGTGCTATGCGGGGCCACGAGCAGTACTTC

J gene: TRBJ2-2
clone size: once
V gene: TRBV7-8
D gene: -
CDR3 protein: CASNPPGSNTGELFF
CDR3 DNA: TGTGCCAGCAACCCGCCGGGGTCGAACACCGGGGAGCTGTTTTTT

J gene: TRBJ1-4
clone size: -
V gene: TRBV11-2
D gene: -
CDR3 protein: CASSPLGGATNEKLFF
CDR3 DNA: TGTGCCAGCAGCCCTTTAGGAGGAGCGACTAATGAAAAACTGTTTTTT

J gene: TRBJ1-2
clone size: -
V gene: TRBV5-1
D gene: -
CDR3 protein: CASSLGWARDGYTF
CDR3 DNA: TGCGCCAGCAGCTTGGGGTGGGCCAGGGATGGCTACACCTTC

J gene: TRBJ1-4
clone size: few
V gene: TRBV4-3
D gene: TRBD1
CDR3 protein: CASSPEAGGVGEKLFF
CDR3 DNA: TGCGCCAGCAGCCCCGAAGCAGGGGGCGTGGGTGAAAAACTGTTTTTT

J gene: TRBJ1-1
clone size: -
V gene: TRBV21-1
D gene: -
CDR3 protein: CASSKRTPGGGTEAFF
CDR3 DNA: TGTGCCAGCAGCAAACGGACACCCGGCGGGGGGACTGAAGCTTTCTTT

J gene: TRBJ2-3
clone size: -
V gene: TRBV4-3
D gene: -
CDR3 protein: CASSQDESLGGGPADTQYF
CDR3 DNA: TGCGCCAGCAGCCAAGATGAGTCTCTAGGGGGGGGCCCTGCAGATACGCAGTATTTT

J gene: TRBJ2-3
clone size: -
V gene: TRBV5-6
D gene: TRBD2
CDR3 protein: CASSPGGFRTDTQYF
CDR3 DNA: TGTGCCAGCAGCCCGGGGGGGTTTCGCACAGATACGCAGTATTTT

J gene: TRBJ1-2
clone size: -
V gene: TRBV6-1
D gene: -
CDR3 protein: CASSQDSYGYTF
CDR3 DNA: TGTGCCAGCAGTCAGGACAGCTATGGCTACACCTTC

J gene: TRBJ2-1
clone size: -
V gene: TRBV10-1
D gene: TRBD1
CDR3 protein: CASSDPGGYNEQFF
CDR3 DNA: TGCGCCAGCAGTGATCCAGGGGGTTACAATGAGCAGTTCTTC

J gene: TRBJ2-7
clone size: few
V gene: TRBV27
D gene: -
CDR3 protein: CASSSRTASYEQYF
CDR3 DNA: TGTGCCAGCAGTTCGCGGACAGCGTCCTACGAGCAGTACTTC

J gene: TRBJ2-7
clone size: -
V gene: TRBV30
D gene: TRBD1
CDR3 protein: CAWNVGQGAVFYEQYF
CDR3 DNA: TGTGCCTGGAACGTGGGACAGGGGGCGGTTTTTTACGAGCAGTACTTC

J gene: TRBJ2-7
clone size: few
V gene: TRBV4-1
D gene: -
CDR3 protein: CASSQDDLGSGQYEQYF
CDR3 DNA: TGCGCCAGCAGCCAAGATGATTTGGGGAGTGGACAGTACGAGCAGTACTTC

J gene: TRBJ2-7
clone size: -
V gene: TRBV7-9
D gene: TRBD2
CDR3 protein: CASRRLAGGPEQYF
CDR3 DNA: TGTGCCAGCCGGCGTTTAGCGGGGGGGCCCGAGCAGTACTTC

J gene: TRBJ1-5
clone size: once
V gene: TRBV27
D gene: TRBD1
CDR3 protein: CASSFYRGFGNQPQHF
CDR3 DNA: TGTGCCAGCAGTTTTTACAGGGGTTTTGGCAATCAGCCCCAGCATTTT

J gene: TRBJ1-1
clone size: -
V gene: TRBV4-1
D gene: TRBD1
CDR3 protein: CASRTGGRNTEAFF
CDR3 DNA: TGCGCCAGCCGGACAGGAGGTCGGAACACTGAAGCTTTCTTT

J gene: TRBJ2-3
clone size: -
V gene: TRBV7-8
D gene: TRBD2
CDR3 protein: CASSLAGAGGDTQYF
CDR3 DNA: TGTGCCAGCAGCTTAGCGGGGGCGGGGGGCGATACGCAGTATTTT

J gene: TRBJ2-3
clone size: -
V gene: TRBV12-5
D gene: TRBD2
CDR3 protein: CASGAIAGAFTDTQYF
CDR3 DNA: TGTGCTAGTGGAGCCATAGCGGGGGCCTTCACAGATACGCAGTATTTT

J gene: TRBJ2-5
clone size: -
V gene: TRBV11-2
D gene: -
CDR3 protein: CASSLEHQGGTQYF
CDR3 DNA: TGTGCCAGCAGCTTAGAGCACCAGGGAGGGACCCAGTACTTC

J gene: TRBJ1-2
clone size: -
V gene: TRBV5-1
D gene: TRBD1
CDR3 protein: CASSLAQGALYGYTF
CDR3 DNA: TGCGCCAGCAGCTTGGCTCAGGGGGCCCTCTATGGCTACACCTTC

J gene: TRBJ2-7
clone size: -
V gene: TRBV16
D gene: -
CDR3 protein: CASSQSIPPGGRDEQYF
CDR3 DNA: TGTGCCAGCAGCCAATCAATCCCCCCGGGGGGCCGGGACGAGCAGTACTTC